The subject of this entry is one T cell receptor beta chain. The data are from a study of T cell responses to AZD1222 COVID-19 vaccine. Germline values: CDR1 SGHAT, CDR2 FQNNGV. The CDR3 spans 12 residues. V gave up 6 bases and J gave up 9 bases, with 13 bases separating them. Assay: immunoSEQ multiplex PCR; the TCRdb copy retains only in-frame clones and omits some. The sample carries some 120,000 clones, roughly nine tenths recorded once. The source material was peripheral blood, sampled on day 0 of AZD1222 vaccination. The sequence derives from an adult in good health. The rearrangement uses TRBV11-2 and TRBJ2-3; possible D gene TRBD2, 5 bases. The CDR3 loop reads CASSWTGETQYF. The DNA of the CDR3 is TGTGCCAGCAGTTGGACTGGAGAGACGCAGTATTTT.